This T cell receptor (beta chain) comes out of a study of cytomegalovirus exposure and HLA in healthy donors. Produced via immunoSEQ multiplex PCR; TCRdb's table is partial and in-frame only. Of some 76,000 clones listed, approximately 93% are singletons. J lost 2 bases, V lost 5 bases, and 2 bases had no gene match. Germline V gene sequence: CDR1 SEHNR, CDR2 FQNEAQ (reference sequence). The CDR3 sequence is 15 residues long. The clonotype was recovered from a woman aged 18-29 years in good health and CMV-seropositive. The chain uses TRBV7-9 and TRBJ2-5, with TRBD2 matching 13 bases. Source material: PBMCs. Here the CDR3 DNA reads TGTGCCAGCAGCGGGACTAGCGGGGCTCAAGAGACCCAGTACTTC. It specifies CASSGTSGAQETQYF.